This T cell receptor (beta chain) stems from a study of T cell changes during pregnancy in multiple sclerosis. V dropped 2 bases and J dropped 7 bases, with 17 bases sitting between them. The CDR3 runs to 15 residues. Germline CDR1 SNHLY, CDR2 FYNNEI. Using immunoSEQ multiplex PCR, the repertoire was profiled, and TCRdb retains in-frame clones only, with some absent. This table has under 50,000 clones, about 94% appearing once. The TCR sequence derives from a female donor with multiple sclerosis, enrolled in a pregnancy study. The J gene is TRBJ1-2, the V gene TRBV2, with D perhaps matching TRBD1 (5 bases). Sequencing used CD8+ T cells from peripheral blood mononuclear cells, obtained in the first trimester of pregnancy. CDR3 protein: CASSEFSSGIFGYTF. In DNA, the CDR3 is TGTGCCAGCAGTGAATTTAGTTCAGGGATCTTTGGCTACACCTTC. Supplemented by reference TRBV2 and TRBJ1-2, the full variable domain reads EPEVTQTPSHQVTQMGQEVILRCVPISNHLYFYWYRQILGQKVEFLVSFYNNEISEKSEIFDDQFSVERPDGSNFTLKIRSTKLEDSAMYFCASSEFSSGIFGYTFGSGTRLTVV.